This T cell receptor beta chain is from a study of shared clonotypes between healthy human individuals. Germline V gene lookup returns CDR1 SGHNT and CDR2 YYREEE (reference sequence). The CDR3 consists of 14 residues. Between the trimmed V and J ends, which lost 4 bases and 7 bases, there was a span of 15 bases. Within Nashville, Tennessee resided all donors, each a Caucasian adult. As regards this clone: No antigen is known for it.

The assay was immunoSEQ multiplex PCR, and TCRdb's table has in-frame clones only and misses some. The sample carries millions of clones, over 85% recorded once. General study results and limits: Around 4.7% was the fraction of naive CD4 clonotypes found shared across a few donors. Larger estimated richness was generally recorded for naive subsets relative to memory subsets. The sole specimen, blood, was sampled, and tissue repertoires likely differ.

The sequencing input was naive CD4+ T cells sorted from blood. Subset given: CD45RA+ positively selected. This clonotype was sampled from a man between 18 and 35 years old in good health. This rearrangement joins TRBV5-4 to TRBJ1-5, with D perhaps TRBD1 (5 bases). Written as DNA, the CDR3 is TGTGCCAGCAGCAAACGGGGCGTTGGCCAGCCCCAGCATTTT. Its translation is CASSKRGVGQPQHF.